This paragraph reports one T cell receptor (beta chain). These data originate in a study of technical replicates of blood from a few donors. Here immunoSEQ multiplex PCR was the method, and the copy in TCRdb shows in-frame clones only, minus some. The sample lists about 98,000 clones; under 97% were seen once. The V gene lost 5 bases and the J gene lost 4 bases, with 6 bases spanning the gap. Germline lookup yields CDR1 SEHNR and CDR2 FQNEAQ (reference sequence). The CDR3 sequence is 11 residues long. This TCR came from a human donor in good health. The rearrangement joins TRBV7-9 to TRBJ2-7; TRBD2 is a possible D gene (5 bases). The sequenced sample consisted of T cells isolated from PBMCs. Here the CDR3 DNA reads TGTGCCAGCAGCGAGGGTTACGAGCAGTACTTC. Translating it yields CASSEGYEQYF.